Listed here is a single T cell receptor beta chain. Germline trimming cut 5 bases from V and 1 base from J; bases unmatched to any gene: 6. From germline, CDR1 is SGHAT and CDR2 FQNNGV. This CDR3 spans 16 amino acids. This entry belongs to a study of blood T cell repertoires in COVID-19. At the level of the study: Donors in the United States, Italy and Spain gave samples during acute or convalescent COVID-19.

In the study's own analysis: Amplification from reference gene primers served as the basis for estimated nucleated cell counts. Libraries were prepared by immunoSEQ multiplex PCR; TCRdb keeps only in-frame clonotypes and omits some of them. V and J calls and clone size are as listed in that table; D and trimming were resolved from the DNA. This sample has about 250,000 clones, with approximately 86% found just once. The V and J genes are TRBV11-2 and TRBJ2-5; TRBD2 aligns across 11 bases. The sequencing input was PBMCs or T cells enriched from blood (not recorded which). This sequence was found in a woman in her 50s who had recovered from COVID-19. CDR3 DNA sequence: TGTGCCAGCAGCCCATCTACTAGCGGGGGCCAAGAGACCCAGTACTTC. Amino acid sequence: CASSPSTSGGQETQYF.